Below, one TCR beta chain is given with its context. Its antigen is not known. The CDR3 spans 13 residues. Germline V CDR1 and CDR2: DFQATT, SNEGSKA (reference sequence). The source of the sample is a study of blood T cells in healthy people across ages. Study-level points and caveats: From one million sequenced T cells, diversity estimates were lower bounds. Changes seen in expanded clonotypes were possibly confounded by donor CMV status left unknown.

Then a second PCR, running about 6 to 11 cycles, was carried out with a sample-barcoded 5' primer and a J-beta primer mix. TCRdb passed the 5' RACE reads through MiXCR, listing each CDR3 protein once. The repertoire holds about a million distinct CDR3 sequences, with roughly 50% as singletons. Source material: blood. The clonotype was recovered from a man younger than 45 in good health. This chain joins TRBV20-1 and TRBJ2-5; 8 bases line up with TRBD1. The J call may be mistaken, given a closer DNA end match to TRBJ2-7. CDR3: CSAPRQGLNEQYF. The CDR3 nucleotides read TGCAGTGCTCCTCGACAGGGGCTTAACGAGCAGTACTTC.